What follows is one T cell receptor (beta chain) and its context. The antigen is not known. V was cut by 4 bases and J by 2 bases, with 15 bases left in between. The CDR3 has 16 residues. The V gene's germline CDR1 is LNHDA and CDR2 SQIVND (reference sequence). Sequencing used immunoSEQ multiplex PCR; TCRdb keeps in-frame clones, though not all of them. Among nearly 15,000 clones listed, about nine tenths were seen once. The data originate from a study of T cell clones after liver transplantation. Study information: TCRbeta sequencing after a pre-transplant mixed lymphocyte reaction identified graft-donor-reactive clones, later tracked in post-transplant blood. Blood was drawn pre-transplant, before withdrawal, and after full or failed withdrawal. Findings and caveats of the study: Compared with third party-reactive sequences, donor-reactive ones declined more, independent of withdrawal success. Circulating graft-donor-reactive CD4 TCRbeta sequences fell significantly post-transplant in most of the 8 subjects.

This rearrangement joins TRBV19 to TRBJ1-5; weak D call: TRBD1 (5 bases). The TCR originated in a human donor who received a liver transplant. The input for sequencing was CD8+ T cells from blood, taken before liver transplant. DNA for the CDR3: TGTGCCAGTAGTACCAGGGACCTCGTGCGCAATCAGCCCCAGCATTTT. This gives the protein CASSTRDLVRNQPQHF.